These T cell receptor beta chains were read from a single sample in a study of cytomegalovirus exposure and HLA in healthy donors. TCRdb's copy holds only in-frame clones and misses some; the assay was immunoSEQ multiplex PCR. Of under 200,000 clones in the sample, around three quarters were seen once. Material for sequencing was PBMCs. These receptor sequences come from a man under 40 in good health and CMV-seronegative. The conserved cysteine and the conserved F or W are not part of the CDR3 here. Fields, in order: V gene, CDR3 protein.

v_gene: TRBV25-1; CDR3aa: ASSEKREGEQF
v_gene: TRBV6-1; CDR3aa: ASSEADRGGRRTEAF
v_gene: TRBV5-1; CDR3aa: ASSLTGTGIGNTIY
v_gene: TRBV6-1; CDR3aa: ASSGQAGGPTDTQY
v_gene: TRBV4-2; CDR3aa: ASSQGKREGEQF
v_gene: TRBV6-5; CDR3aa: ASSSPGLAVNEQF
v_gene: TRBV5-1; CDR3aa: ASSLAGGGYT
v_gene: TRBV5-6; CDR3aa: ASSWRSRDNEQF
v_gene: TRBV6-5; CDR3aa: ASSVGISGNTIY
v_gene: TRBV19; CDR3aa: ASSKLASGTGGPEQY
v_gene: TRBV6-5; CDR3aa: ASSPRTSSQETQY
v_gene: TRBV5-4; CDR3aa: ASSSVFAGGEQF
v_gene: TRBV6-4; CDR3aa: ASSDTGSGELF
v_gene: TRBV5-6; CDR3aa: ASMSQIEQF
v_gene: TRBV25-1; CDR3aa: ASSEYLYGQLDYEQY
v_gene: TRBV2; CDR3aa: ASSEVTGDSPLH
v_gene: TRBV4-2; CDR3aa: ASSQASGLAVLDEQF
v_gene: TRBV5-8; CDR3aa: ASSLEGAEAEF
v_gene: TRBV28; CDR3aa: ASSLKDRGRYGNTIY
v_gene: TRBV9; CDR3aa: ASSIGTSGRVYEQY
v_gene: TRBV7-3; CDR3aa: ASSPDSSYEQY
v_gene: TRBV27; CDR3aa: ASRSGQNSGNTIY
v_gene: TRBV4-1; CDR3aa: ASSQDGTAYYEQY
v_gene: TRBV10-3; CDR3aa: AISSDRGDTEAF
v_gene: TRBV7-2; CDR3aa: ASSSADRFIYEQY
v_gene: TRBV5-1; CDR3aa: ASSLALGRREQF
v_gene: TRBV19; CDR3aa: ASTSSGTSGSSYNEQF
v_gene: TRBV2; CDR3aa: ASRFQGLNTEAF
v_gene: TRBV2; CDR3aa: ASSEARTGLEKLF
v_gene: TRBV6-5; CDR3aa: ASSLDRDNQPQH
v_gene: TRBV7-7; CDR3aa: ASSSGRGYEQY
v_gene: TRBV4-2; CDR3aa: ASSQDHAGASREQF
v_gene: TRBV5-1; CDR3aa: ASSLGIPGQSTDTQY
v_gene: TRBV30; CDR3aa: AWGQGGSEQY
v_gene: TRBV19; CDR3aa: ASSTGQGPSSGANVLT
v_gene: TRBV5-6; CDR3aa: ASSTPGTSEYEQY
v_gene: TRBV13; CDR3aa: ASSSRRTGPNTEAF
v_gene: TRBV9; CDR3aa: ASSVGGQGDEQY
v_gene: TRBV6-5; CDR3aa: ASSKNEKLF
v_gene: TRBV28; CDR3aa: ASHWTSGGSYNEQF
v_gene: TRBV27; CDR3aa: ASSPTGGIGGYT
v_gene: TRBV10-3; CDR3aa: AISEDRGPYEQY
v_gene: TRBV6-5; CDR3aa: ASSYRGMAKNIQY
v_gene: TRBV28; CDR3aa: ASSSDSPGPQH
v_gene: TRBV18; CDR3aa: ASSPESGRAEAF
v_gene: TRBV2; CDR3aa: ASSTQGYEQY
v_gene: TRBV27; CDR3aa: ASSLSWERTDTQY
v_gene: TRBV6-1; CDR3aa: ATVRNFLGEQY
v_gene: TRBV4-1; CDR3aa: ASSPSGRERTGDTQY
v_gene: TRBV25-1; CDR3aa: ASSESSHTGYEEKLF
v_gene: TRBV7-9; CDR3aa: ASSFDGGGQPQH
v_gene: TRBV5-1; CDR3aa: ASSRTVAGVSQVNTGELF
v_gene: TRBV27; CDR3aa: ASSSPGLAGVEDTQY
v_gene: TRBV29-1; CDR3aa: SVVPTGVSTEAF
v_gene: TRBV30; CDR3aa: AWSLGQGENQPQH
v_gene: TRBV6-1; CDR3aa: ASRGASRNQPQH
v_gene: TRBV6-5; CDR3aa: ASSRDRGINDGYT
v_gene: TRBV15; CDR3aa: ATSNGGSRQEQF
v_gene: TRBV28; CDR3aa: ASSLGQHNYGYT